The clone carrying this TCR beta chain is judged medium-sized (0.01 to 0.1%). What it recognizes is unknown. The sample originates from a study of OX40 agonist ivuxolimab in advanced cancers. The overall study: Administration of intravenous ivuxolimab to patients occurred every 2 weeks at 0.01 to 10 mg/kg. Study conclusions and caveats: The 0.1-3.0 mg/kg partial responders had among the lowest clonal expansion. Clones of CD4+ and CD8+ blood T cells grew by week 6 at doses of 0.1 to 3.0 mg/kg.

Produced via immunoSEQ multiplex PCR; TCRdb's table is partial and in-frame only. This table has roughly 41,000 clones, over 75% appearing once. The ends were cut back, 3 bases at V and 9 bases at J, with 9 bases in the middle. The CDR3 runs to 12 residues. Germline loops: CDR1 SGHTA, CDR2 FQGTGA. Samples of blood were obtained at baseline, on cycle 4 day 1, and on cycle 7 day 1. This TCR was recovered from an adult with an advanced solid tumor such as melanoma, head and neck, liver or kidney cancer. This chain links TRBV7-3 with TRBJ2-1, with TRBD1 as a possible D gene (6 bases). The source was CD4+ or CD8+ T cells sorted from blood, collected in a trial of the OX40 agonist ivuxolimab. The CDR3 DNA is TGTGCCAGCAGCTTCATAGGGGGTGAGCAGTTCTTC. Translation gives CASSFIGGEQFF.